Listed below are T cell receptor beta chains from one sample, sequenced in a study of T cell changes during pregnancy in multiple sclerosis. The method was immunoSEQ multiplex PCR; TCRdb's version includes in-frame clones alone and lacks a portion of them. This table holds 20,000 to 25,000 clones, 75% to 90% found once. The specimen comprised CD8+ T cells from peripheral blood mononuclear cells, sampled in the first trimester of pregnancy. All receptors derive from a female donor in good health, enrolled as a control in a pregnancy study. CDR3s include the opening cysteine and the closing phenylalanine or tryptophan. The D gene is left open where the match is weak. Not all rows give a size; the values are once, few, many and, for expanded clones, a class.

-	TRBV9	TRBJ1-5	15	-	TGTGCCAGCAGCGCGGGACTTAATACTGACCGGCCCCAGCATTTT	CASSAGLNTDRPQHF
-	TRBV14	TRBJ2-7	16	-	TGTGCCAGCAGCCTCGCACGCGGGGCGGGAAGGTACGAGCAGTACTTC	CASSLARGAGRYEQYF
-	TRBV28	TRBJ1-1	14	TRBD1	TGTGCCAGCACCCCAGGGGGTATGAACACTGAAGCTTTCTTT	CASTPGGMNTEAFF
-	TRBV10-3	TRBJ1-1	15	-	TGTGCCATCAGTGACCGAAAAACCGGGGGCACTGAAGCTTTCTTT	CAISDRKTGGTEAFF
-	TRBV2	TRBJ1-6	13	-	TGTGCCAGGGGGAGCGGGTCGAATTCACCCCTCCACTTT	CARGSGSNSPLHF
-	TRBV5-4	TRBJ1-2	14	TRBD1	TGTGCCAGCAGCCGGGACAGCCCTCGGGATGGCTACACCTTC	CASSRDSPRDGYTF
-	TRBV27	TRBJ2-7	16	-	TGTGCCAGCTCCCCGGAGATGGGGGCGACCTCCTACGAGCAGTACTTC	CASSPEMGATSYEQYF
-	TRBV6-5	TRBJ1-1	13	-	TGTGCCAGCAAAGTAGGTAGCGGCACTGAAGCTTTCTTT	CASKVGSGTEAFF
once	TRBV7-9	TRBJ2-5	16	-	TGTGCCAGCAGCTTACGGACAAGGCCCTTAGAAGAGACCCAGTACTTC	CASSLRTRPLEETQYF
-	TRBV2	TRBJ1-6	14	-	TGTGCCAGCAGTGAAACAGGCCCCAATTCACCCCTCCACTTT	CASSETGPNSPLHF
-	TRBV7-6	TRBJ2-1	14	TRBD1	TGTGCCAGCAGCGGGCGACAGGGGGGGGATGAGCAGTTCTTC	CASSGRQGGDEQFF
-	TRBV29-1	TRBJ1-1	14	TRBD1	TGCAGCGTTGGGACAGGGGGCTTGAACACTGAAGCTTTCTTT	CSVGTGGLNTEAFF
few	TRBV19	TRBJ1-1	12	-	TGTGCCAGTCGCGAGAGTAACACTGAAGCTTTCTTT	CASRESNTEAFF
-	TRBV9	TRBJ1-4	16	-	TGTGCCAGCAGCCCCGGGACACTTGCAACTAATGAAAAACTGTTTTTT	CASSPGTLATNEKLFF
-	TRBV9	TRBJ1-1	16	TRBD1	TGTGCCAGCAGCGTCACCGGGACAGGGGCAGGTTTGGGAGCTTTCTTT	CASSVTGTGAGLGAFF
-	TRBV4-3	TRBJ1-1	15	-	TGCGCCAGCAGCCAAGAAGCCGCGGGTTCCACTGAAGCTTTCTTT	CASSQEAAGSTEAFF
-	TRBV6-6	TRBJ2-7	13	TRBD1	TGTGCCAGCAGTTGGGACAGGGTTTACGAGCAGTACTTC	CASSWDRVYEQYF
-	TRBV4-2	TRBJ1-1	15	TRBD1	TGTGCCAGCAGCCAAGGGGACAGCCTGAACACTGAAGCTTTCTTT	CASSQGDSLNTEAFF
-	TRBV4-1	TRBJ2-7	14	-	TGCGCCAGCAGCCATGCGGGCGGTAGTTTCGAGCAGTACTTC	CASSHAGGSFEQYF
-	TRBV4-1	TRBJ1-1	16	-	TGCGCCAGCAGCCGAGAACCTTCGACAGATTGGACTGAAGCTTTCTTT	CASSREPSTDWTEAFF
-	TRBV28	TRBJ2-7	16	-	TGTGCCAGCAGTTTCCCACGTCGGGACACCCGCTACGAGCAGTACTTC	CASSFPRRDTRYEQYF
-	TRBV7-9	TRBJ1-1	16	TRBD1	TGTGCCAGCAGCTTGGGGACAGGGTTGAGTTTCGCTGAAGCTTTCTTT	CASSLGTGLSFAEAFF
-	TRBV9	TRBJ2-2	13	-	TGTGCCAGCAGCGTAGCAGGGACCGGGGAGCTGTTTTTT	CASSVAGTGELFF
-	TRBV27	TRBJ1-1	13	-	TGTGCCAGCAGTTTATCCTCAGAATGGGAAGCTTTCTTT	CASSLSSEWEAFF
-	TRBV29-1	TRBJ2-7	13	-	TGCAGCGTGCAGGGAGGTTCATCTTACGAGCAGTACTTC	CSVQGGSSYEQYF
once	TRBV6-6	TRBJ1-5	16	-	TGTGCCAGCAGTTATACTCGGACAGTTGGCAATCAGCCCCAGCATTTT	CASSYTRTVGNQPQHF
once	TRBV7-9	TRBJ2-2	15	-	TGTGCCAGCAGTGGCGGTCTCGCGAACACCGGGGAGCTGTTTTTT	CASSGGLANTGELFF